The 19 T cell receptor beta chains below were found in one sample sequenced in a study of cytomegalovirus exposure and HLA in healthy donors. Amplification used 60 Vbeta primers and 13 Jbeta primers. Assay used: immunoSEQ multiplex PCR; TCRdb lists only in-frame clones, some missing. Of some 140,000 clones listed, roughly 77% were seen once; the top ten hold approximately 4.3%. Sequenced: PBMCs. These receptor sequences come from a man younger than 45 in good health.

The sample holds a few counts of this clone. This chain links TRBV5-6 with TRBJ2-2; 7 nucleotides agree with TRBD2. The germline V gene encodes CDR1 SGHDT and CDR2 YYEEEE. The CDR3 runs to 16 residues. The ends lost 4 bases at V and 0 bases at J; junction bases unmatched: 6. The CDR3 spells CASSPTSDSNTGELFF. DNA of the CDR3: TGTGCCAGCAGCCCAACTAGCGATTCGAACACCGGGGAGCTGTTTTTT.

The V call is TRBV7-9, the J call TRBJ2-1, with TRBD2 identical over 7 bases. Per germline, CDR1 SEHNR and CDR2 FQNEAQ (reference sequence). With V trimmed by 10 bases and J by 2 bases, 11 bases remained unmatched. The CDR3 is 15 residues long. CDR3: CATGPVGGPYNEQFF. The CDR3 DNA is TGTGCCACCGGCCCAGTGGGAGGGCCCTACAATGAGCAGTTCTTC.

The genes are TRBV7-9 and TRBJ2-7, with D possibly matching TRBD2 (6 bases). The CDR3 spans 14 residues. Germline V gene data show CDR1 as SEHNR and CDR2 as FQNEAQ (reference sequence). Trimming removed 5 bases at V and 7 bases at J, with 18 bases between. This CDR3 is CASSPSEAAGEQYF. DNA for the CDR3: TGTGCCAGCAGCCCCTCTGAAGCTGCGGGGGAGCAGTACTTC.

The chain employs TRBV7-9 and TRBJ1-1; weak D call: TRBD1 (6 bases). The CDR3 extends over 16 amino acids. The germline gives CDR1 SEHNR, CDR2 FQNEAQ (reference sequence). Deletions cut 1 base from V and 4 bases from J, with 16 bases between. CDR3 nucleotides: TGTGCCAGCAGCTTAGGTCTCGGACAGCGGGGCACTGAAGCTTTCTTT. Translated, it gives CASSLGLGQRGTEAFF.

The V gene is TRBV11-3, the J gene TRBJ1-2; 7 positions match TRBD1. CDR1 SGHNT and CDR2 YENEEA come from the germline V gene. There are 13 residues in the CDR3. V shed 5 bases, J shed 2 bases, and the junction held 2 bases outside the gene matches. For the CDR3, the DNA is TGTGCCAGCAGCCCGGACAGGAACTATGGCTACACCTTC. It codes for CASSPDRNYGYTF. The full variable domain, in which reference TRBV11-3 and TRBJ1-2 provide the parts outside the CDR3, is EAGVVQSPRYKIIEKKQPVAFWCNPISGHNTLYWYLQNLGQGPELLIRYENEEAVDDSQLPKDRFSAERLKGVDSTLKIQPAELGDSAVYLCASSPDRNYGYTFGSGTRLTVV.

The chain links TRBV10-2 to TRBJ2-1; D is possibly TRBD2 (5 bases). Trimming shortened V by 8 bases and J by 3 bases, and 11 bases separated the two germline ends. CDR3 length: 13 residues. Germline assignment: CDR1 WSHSY and CDR2 SAAADI. This chain's CDR3 is CASSGLDYNEQFF. As DNA, the CDR3 is TGCGCCAGCTCCGGACTGGACTACAATGAGCAGTTCTTC.

This clone has a single count. The chain combines TRBV28 with TRBJ2-7; D unclear. Deletions cut 3 bases from V and 7 bases from J, with 13 bases between. Germline CDR1 is MDHEN and CDR2 is SYDVKM. The CDR3 spans 13 residues. The CDR3 DNA reads as TGTGCCAGCAGTTTTGACCGTGTGAGGGAGCAGTACTTC. As protein: CASSFDRVREQYF.

V is TRBV18 and J is TRBJ2-7; 8 nucleotides line up with TRBD1. This CDR3 region has 16 residues. V gave up 4 bases and J gave up 6 bases; unmatched junction bases: 14. CDR1 is KGHSH, CDR2 LQKENI, per germline. This CDR3 reads CASSLTRPDRAVEQYF. The CDR3 DNA follows: TGTGCCAGCTCACTAACCCGGCCGGACAGGGCCGTCGAGCAGTACTTC. Complete variable domain (other parts from reference TRBV18 and TRBJ2-7): NAGVMQNPRHLVRRRGQEARLRCSPMKGHSHVYWYRQLPEEGLKFMVYLQKENIIDESGMPKERFSAEFPKEGPSILRIQQVVRGDSAAYFCASSLTRPDRAVEQYFGPGTRLTVT.

The chain has TRBV6-1 and TRBJ2-4; possible D gene TRBD2, 5 bases. The CDR3 is made up of 13 amino acids. Germline CDR1 MNHNS, CDR2 SASEGT. Trimming stripped 8 bases from V and 3 bases from J, with 11 bases between. CDR3 coding DNA: TGTGCCAGCTTGCGAGCGGACAAAAACATTCAGTACTTC. Protein: CASLRADKNIQYF.

The chain combines TRBV6-1 with TRBJ1-6, with D hard to call. The CDR3 is 14 residues long. Trimming took 5 bases from V and 5 from J, leaving 10 bases between them. From germline, CDR1 is MNHNS and CDR2 SASEGT. This CDR3 reads CASSTRVNNSPLHF. CDR3 bases: TGTGCCAGCAGTACCCGGGTCAATAATTCACCCCTCCACTTT.

There are a few counts of this clone. This rearrangement joins TRBV6-6 to TRBJ1-5; the D gene is possibly TRBD1 (6 bases). V shed 6 bases and J shed 2 bases, with 11 bases lying between them. CDR3 length: 14 amino acids. Germline V CDR1 and CDR2: MNHNY, SVGAGI (reference sequence). The CDR3 spells CASRGGGGNQPQHF. CDR3 nucleotides: TGTGCCAGCAGAGGGGGTGGGGGCAATCAGCCCCAGCATTTT.

The chain combines TRBV5-5 with TRBJ2-5; TRBD2 agrees at 16 bases. The CDR3 length is 16 residues. V trimming: 2 bases; J trimming: 5 bases; junction bases outside the gene matches: 3. Germline CDR1 is SGHKS and CDR2 is YYEKEE (reference sequence). This CDR3 is CASSLGTSGRAETQYF. DNA of the CDR3: TGTGCCAGCAGCTTAGGGACTAGCGGGAGGGCGGAGACCCAGTACTTC.

This CDR3 is CASSRGVGTDTQYF. The CDR3 DNA reads TGTGCCAGCAGCCGCGGAGTAGGCACAGATACGCAGTATTTT. The V gene is TRBV6-5, the J gene TRBJ2-3; D is unresolved. V dropped 6 bases and J dropped 1 base, with 11 bases sitting between them. The CDR3 loop spans 14 amino acids. Germline CDR1 MNHEY, CDR2 SVGAGI.

This chain connects TRBV19 to TRBJ2-7; D is possibly TRBD2 (6 bases). The CDR3 has 15 amino acids. V shed 5 bases and J shed 6 bases, with 20 bases lying between them. Looked up from germline, CDR1 is LNHDA and CDR2 is SQIVND (reference sequence). The CDR3 sequence is CASSPSFRETGEQYF. Here the CDR3 DNA reads TGTGCCAGTAGTCCTTCGTTCCGGGAGACGGGCGAGCAGTACTTC.

The chain recombines TRBV6-6 with TRBJ2-7; 13 positions agree with TRBD2. The V gene end was trimmed by 6 bases and the J gene end by 7 bases; junction bases not matched to a gene: 9. The germline V gene encodes CDR1 MNHNY and CDR2 SVGAGI (reference sequence). This CDR3 has 15 amino acids. CDR3 sequence: CASRPRTSGSGEQYF. The CDR3 DNA reads TGTGCCAGCAGGCCCCGGACTAGCGGGAGTGGAGAGCAGTACTTC.

The chain is built from TRBV6-8 and TRBJ1-1; weak D call: TRBD1 (5 bases). CDR1 is MNHGY and CDR2 is SAAAGT in the germline V gene. Trimming cost V 5 bases and J 5 bases, with 24 bases left between them. This CDR3 contains 17 residues. CDR3: CASSNHRTSHIYTEAFF. Written as DNA, the CDR3 is TGTGCCAGCAGTAATCACAGGACGTCCCACATTTATACTGAAGCTTTCTTT.

The chain carries TRBV7-9 and TRBJ2-2; 10 nucleotides align to TRBD2. The J segment lost 5 bases and the V segment lost 4 bases, leaving 7 bases of the junction unmatched. The CDR3 loop spans 16 amino acids. CDR1 is SEHNR and CDR2 is FQNEAQ in the germline V gene (reference sequence). The CDR3 reads CASSSGTSVLTGELFF. CDR3 nucleotides: TGTGCCAGCAGCTCAGGGACTAGCGTTCTGACCGGGGAGCTGTTTTTT.

With respect to this clone: A read error may produce the germline difference seen at one junction end. The rearrangement uses TRBV7-9 and TRBJ2-1, with D maybe TRBD1 (5 bases). There are 12 residues in the CDR3. Germline values: CDR1 SEHNR, CDR2 FQNEAQ (reference sequence). The CDR3 region has the DNA TGTTCCAGCAGCTCAGGGTACAGGGAGCAGTTCTTC. As protein: CSSSSGYREQFF.

As concerns this clone: One end of the junction varies from germline; a read error may be responsible. The genes are TRBV7-7 and TRBJ2-1; D may be TRBD2 (5 bases). This CDR3 has 15 residues. The V gene's germline CDR1 is SSHAT and CDR2 FNYEAQ (reference sequence). The CDR3 here is CASSLGLAGGNEQFF. DNA for the CDR3: TGTGCTAGCAGCTTAGGTTTGGCGGGTGGCAATGAGCAGTTCTTC.